The 26 T cell receptor beta chains given below trace back to one sample, sequenced in a study of blood T cell repertoires in COVID-19. This table comes from immunoSEQ multiplex PCR, and its TCRdb copy is limited to in-frame clones, with some not included. This sample has 50,000 to 60,000 clones; more than 70% occur once, and the top ten carry around 8.5%. Sequencing was performed on peripheral blood. The origin of the receptors is a man between 60 and 75 years old with active COVID-19.

The V and J genes are TRBV6-5 and TRBJ2-5, with 9 nucleotides matching TRBD1. CDR3 length equals 13 residues. V shed 6 bases and J 5 bases; nucleotides not matched to a gene: 4. CDR1 and CDR2 from the germline V gene are MNHEY and SVGAGI. CDR3 residues: CASRFDRGETQYF. As DNA, the CDR3 is TGTGCCAGCAGGTTCGACAGGGGGGAGACCCAGTACTTC.

This sequence joins TRBV19 and TRBJ1-5; 7 nucleotides agree with TRBD1. The germline CDR1 and CDR2 sequences are LNHDA and SQIVND (reference sequence). J was trimmed by 0 bases and V by 0 bases; bases with no gene match: 5. This CDR3 comprises 17 residues. CDR3 residues: CASSIDGTAISNQPQHF. CDR3 nucleotides: TGTGCCAGTAGTATAGATGGGACAGCAATTAGCAATCAGCCCCAGCATTTT. Based on the CDR3 plus reference TRBV19 and TRBJ1-5, the full variable domain is DGGITQSPKYLFRKEGQNVTLSCEQNLNHDAMYWYRQDPGQGLRLIYYSQIVNDFQKGDIAEGYSVSREKKESFPLTVTSAQKNPTAFYLCASSIDGTAISNQPQHFGDGTRLSIL.

The V and J genes are TRBV3-1 (or the pseudogene TRBV3-2) and TRBJ1-1, with TRBD1 matching over 10 bases. Germline V gene lookup returns CDR1 LGHDT and CDR2 YNNKEL (reference sequence). Germline trimming cut 4 bases from V and 1 base from J; bases unmatched to any gene: 9. The CDR3 runs to 17 residues. DNA for the CDR3: TGTGCCAGCAGCCCCCGGGACAGGGGTCTCCGGAACACTGAAGCTTTCTTT. Residues: CASSPRDRGLRNTEAFF.

V usage is TRBV5-1 and J usage is TRBJ2-2, with unresolved D. Between the trimmed V and J ends, which lost 3 bases and 3 bases, there was a span of 9 bases. From germline, CDR1 is SGHRS and CDR2 YFSETQ. This CDR3 spans 14 amino acids. The DNA for the CDR3 is TGCGCCAGCAGCTATAATAGCTACACCGGGGAGCTGTTTTTT. This encodes CASSYNSYTGELFF.

The chain recombines TRBV9 with TRBJ2-7; 8 bases map to TRBD2. The CDR3 runs 15 residues. CDR1 is SGDLS, CDR2 YYNGEE, per germline. The V segment lost 0 bases and the J segment 4 bases; nucleotides outside the gene matches: 6. The CDR3 loop reads CASSVGISGVYEQYF. The CDR3 DNA reads as TGTGCCAGCAGCGTAGGGATTAGCGGGGTTTACGAGCAGTACTTC. Full variable domain (missing parts from reference TRBV9 and TRBJ2-7): DSGVTQTPKHLITATGQRVTLRCSPRSGDLSVYWYQQSLDQGLQFLIQYYNGEERAKGNILERFSAQQFPDLHSELNLSSLELGDSALYFCASSVGISGVYEQYFGPGTRLTVT.

The J gene is TRBJ2-7, the V gene TRBV27, with 15 bases identical to TRBD2. Germline CDR1 is MNHEY and CDR2 is SMNVEV (reference sequence). This CDR3 region has 17 residues. V trimming: 5 bases; J trimming: 2 bases; junction bases outside the gene matches: 7. In nucleotides, the CDR3 is TGTGCCAGCAGTAACCCGGGACTAGCGGGAGGCCCCTACGAGCAGTACTTC. The encoded protein is CASSNPGLAGGPYEQYF.

The chain employs TRBV12-5 and TRBJ2-5, with unresolved D. V gave up 1 base and J gave up 5 bases, with 11 bases separating them. CDR3 length: 14 residues. Germline lookup yields CDR1 LGHNT and CDR2 FRNRAP. DNA of the CDR3: TGTGCTAGTGGTTTGGGAGGAACTGTCGAGACCCAGTACTTC. Translating gives CASGLGGTVETQYF.

The chain carries TRBV11-2 and TRBJ2-7; 10 positions match TRBD2. The CDR3 extends over 15 amino acids. Germline V gene sequence: CDR1 SGHAT, CDR2 FQNNGV. After removal of 5 bases from V and 6 bases from J, the junction contained 10 bases not matched to a gene. The CDR3 region is CASSHPAGGRVEQYF. Written as DNA, the CDR3 is TGTGCCAGCAGCCACCCAGCGGGAGGGCGCGTCGAGCAGTACTTC.

The chain carries TRBV2 and TRBJ1-5, with unresolved D. V was cut by 10 bases and J by 0 bases, with 13 bases left in between. The CDR3 is made up of 14 amino acids. Per the germline V gene, CDR1 is SNHLY and CDR2 is FYNNEI. CDR3 sequence (DNA): TGTGCCACCTCTGAGGAGTATAGCAATCAGCCCCAGCATTTT. It specifies CATSEEYSNQPQHF. Complete variable domain (other parts from reference TRBV2 and TRBJ1-5): EPEVTQTPSHQVTQMGQEVILRCVPISNHLYFYWYRQILGQKVEFLVSFYNNEISEKSEIFDDQFSVERPDGSNFTLKIRSTKLEDSAMYFCATSEEYSNQPQHFGDGTRLSIL.

V and J are TRBV25-1 and TRBJ2-6; TRBD2 agrees at 14 bases. J lost 0 bases, V lost 2 bases, and 0 bases had no gene match. Germline CDR1 reads MGHDK; CDR2 reads SYGVNS. The CDR3 totals 18 residues. CDR3 amino acids: CASSEGTSGSSGANVLTF. CDR3 DNA: TGTGCCAGCAGTGAAGGGACTAGCGGGAGCTCTGGGGCCAACGTCCTGACTTTC. Variable domain in full (rest from reference TRBV25-1 and TRBJ2-6): EADIYQTPRYLVIGTGKKITLECSQTMGHDKMYWYQQDPGMELHLIHYSYGVNSTEKGDLSSESTVSRIRTEHFPLTLESARPSHTSQYLCASSEGTSGSSGANVLTFGAGSRLTVL.

The chain carries TRBV7-9 and TRBJ2-3, with D perhaps TRBD2 (6 bases). The CDR3 has 14 residues. Germline assignment: CDR1 SEHNR and CDR2 FQNEAQ (reference sequence). V was shortened by 1 base and J by 3 bases, with 8 bases between the two germline ends. The CDR3 sequence: CASSLVGGTDTQYF. The CDR3 bases are TGTGCCAGCAGCTTAGTTGGGGGGACAGATACGCAGTATTTT.

This chain uses TRBV4-2 with TRBJ2-7; maybe TRBD1 (6 bases). The CDR3 length is 13 residues. The germline V gene has CDR1 LGHNA and CDR2 YNFKEQ. The V gene lost 1 base and the J gene lost 4 bases, with 8 bases spanning the gap. The CDR3 reads CASSQGQAYEQYF. For the CDR3, the DNA is TGTGCCAGCAGCCAAGGACAGGCTTACGAGCAGTACTTC.

The chain combines TRBV9 with TRBJ2-7, with TRBD2 identical over 8 bases. The CDR3 contains 14 residues. The J segment lost 2 bases and the V segment lost 3 bases, leaving 4 bases of the junction unmatched. CDR1 and CDR2 (germline): SGDLS, YYNGEE. The CDR3 nucleotides are TGTGCCAGCAGCGGGGAGGGACTAGCCTACGAGCAGTACTTC. It codes for CASSGEGLAYEQYF. The entire variable domain, with the rest obtained from reference TRBV9 and TRBJ2-7, is as follows: DSGVTQTPKHLITATGQRVTLRCSPRSGDLSVYWYQQSLDQGLQFLIQYYNGEERAKGNILERFSAQQFPDLHSELNLSSLELGDSALYFCASSGEGLAYEQYFGPGTRLTVT.

V and J are TRBV12-3 or TRBV12-4 and TRBJ1-1; D is possibly TRBD1 (6 bases). The CDR3 contains 13 residues. Trimming removed 6 bases at V and 4 bases at J, with 12 bases between. In DNA, the CDR3 is TGTGCCAGCAGCCCCAGGGGTGGCACTGAAGCTTTCTTT. Protein: CASSPRGGTEAFF.

This clone was counted a single time. The J gene is TRBJ2-7, the V gene TRBV27; 8 positions match TRBD2. Germline V gene sequence: CDR1 MNHEY, CDR2 SMNVEV (reference sequence). CDR3 size: 14 residues. The junction had 2 bases not matched to a gene; V was cut back by 4 bases and J by 0 bases. The CDR3 DNA sequence: TGTGCCAGCAGTTCGGGGGGGCCCTCCTACGAGCAGTACTTC. Amino acid sequence: CASSSGGPSYEQYF.

The gene calls are TRBV6-5 and TRBJ2-3; TRBD2 matches at 11 bases. CDR1 MNHEY and CDR2 SVGAGI come from the germline V gene. V gave up 0 bases and J gave up 6 bases; unmatched junction bases: 2. The CDR3 consists of 15 residues. Written as DNA, the CDR3 is TGTGCCAGCAGTTACTCTAGCGGGAGGGCCGATACGCAGTATTTT. Residues: CASSYSSGRADTQYF.

The chain couples TRBV2 to TRBJ2-2, with 10 positions matching TRBD1. The ends lost 5 bases at V and 5 bases at J; junction bases unmatched: 5. Germline V gene sequence: CDR1 SNHLY, CDR2 FYNNEI. This CDR3 is built from 15 residues. The CDR3 reads CASSKRQGATGELFF. The CDR3 DNA sequence: TGTGCCAGCAGTAAGAGACAGGGGGCAACCGGGGAGCTGTTTTTT.

The V gene is TRBV10-3, the J gene TRBJ1-1; the D is unclear. Per germline, CDR1 ENHRY and CDR2 SYGVKD. V was trimmed by 3 bases and J by 1 base, leaving 15 bases between them. The CDR3 loop spans 16 amino acids. CDR3 sequence reads: CAISEAPSGENTEAFF. The CDR3 DNA sequence: TGTGCCATCAGTGAAGCCCCGTCCGGGGAGAACACTGAAGCTTTCTTT.

V is TRBV7-9 and J is TRBJ2-3, with TRBD1 matching over 7 bases. The germline V gene encodes CDR1 SEHNR and CDR2 FQNEAQ (reference sequence). The CDR3 is 15 amino acids. V shed 3 bases and J 0 bases; nucleotides not matched to a gene: 3. The CDR3 region has the DNA TGTGCCAGCAGCTTGACAGGGCCTAGCACAGATACGCAGTATTTT. Its protein product is CASSLTGPSTDTQYF. The whole variable domain, filled in from reference TRBV7-9 and TRBJ2-3, reads DTGVSQNPRHKITKRGQNVTFRCDPISEHNRLYWYRQTLGQGPEFLTYFQNEAQLEKSRLLSDRFSAERPKGSFSTLEIQRTEQGDSAMYLCASSLTGPSTDTQYFGPGTRLTVL.

In the case of this clone: Sequence at one end of the junction differs from germline and may be a read error. The chain recombines TRBV5-1 with TRBJ2-7, with 7 bases that match TRBD1. Germline values: CDR1 SGHRS, CDR2 YFSETQ. The CDR3 has 16 residues. CDR3 residues: CASSLGQGTALDEQYF. The CDR3 region has the DNA TGCGCCAGCAGTTTGGGGCAGGGGACAGCCTTGGACGAGCAGTACTTC.

A remark on this clone: The junction departs from germline at one end; a sequencing error may be responsible. V is TRBV12-3 or TRBV12-4 and J is TRBJ2-2; D might be TRBD2 (5 bases). The CDR3 runs 12 residues. The CDR3 region has the DNA TGTGCCAGCAGTTTATACACCGGGGAACTGTTTTTT. It codes for CASSLYTGELFF.

V and J are TRBV5-1 and TRBJ2-1; D may be TRBD2 (5 bases). The CDR3 has 14 residues. Per the germline V gene, CDR1 is SGHRS and CDR2 is YFSETQ. The V end was cut by 0 bases, the J end by 3 bases, with 7 bases between. This chain's CDR3 is CASSLGGLYNEQFF. The CDR3 DNA reads as TGCGCCAGCAGCTTGGGCGGACTCTACAATGAGCAGTTCTTC.

V and J are TRBV2 and TRBJ1-1, with TRBD1 matching 7 bases. This CDR3 has 15 amino acids. Germline V CDR1 and CDR2: SNHLY, FYNNEI. With 4 bases clipped from V and 0 bases from J, the junction kept 5 bases outside the gene matches. In nucleotides, the CDR3 is TGTGCCAGCAGTGCCCGGACAGGCTTGAACACTGAAGCTTTCTTT. This encodes CASSARTGLNTEAFF.

In its sample, this clone was seen a few times. The rearrangement links TRBV7-3 to TRBJ2-6, with a possible D match to TRBD2 (6 bases). The V and J ends lost 5 bases and 1 base respectively, with 9 bases between them. The germline V gene has CDR1 SGHTA and CDR2 FQGTGA. The CDR3 is 15 amino acids. The CDR3 is CASSPRESGANVLTF. The CDR3 region has the DNA TGTGCCAGCAGCCCACGGGAGTCTGGGGCCAACGTCCTGACTTTC.

The chain links TRBV7-8 to TRBJ2-7; no definite D call. CDR1 is SGHVS and CDR2 is FQNEAQ in the germline V gene. This CDR3 has 16 amino acids. Trimming stripped 1 base from V and 0 bases from J, with 13 bases between. CDR3 in amino acids: CASSLGSSHSSYEQYF. The CDR3 nucleotides read TGTGCCAGCAGCTTAGGATCGTCCCATAGCTCCTACGAGCAGTACTTC.

The chain recombines TRBV11-2 with TRBJ2-7; no reliable D call. The CDR3 loop spans 13 amino acids. CDR1 is SGHAT and CDR2 is FQNNGV in the germline V gene. V lost 2 bases and J 3 bases, leaving 8 bases between the germline ends. In nucleotides, the CDR3 is TGTGCCAGCAGCTTATATGCCTACTACGAGCAGTACTTC. Its protein is CASSLYAYYEQYF.